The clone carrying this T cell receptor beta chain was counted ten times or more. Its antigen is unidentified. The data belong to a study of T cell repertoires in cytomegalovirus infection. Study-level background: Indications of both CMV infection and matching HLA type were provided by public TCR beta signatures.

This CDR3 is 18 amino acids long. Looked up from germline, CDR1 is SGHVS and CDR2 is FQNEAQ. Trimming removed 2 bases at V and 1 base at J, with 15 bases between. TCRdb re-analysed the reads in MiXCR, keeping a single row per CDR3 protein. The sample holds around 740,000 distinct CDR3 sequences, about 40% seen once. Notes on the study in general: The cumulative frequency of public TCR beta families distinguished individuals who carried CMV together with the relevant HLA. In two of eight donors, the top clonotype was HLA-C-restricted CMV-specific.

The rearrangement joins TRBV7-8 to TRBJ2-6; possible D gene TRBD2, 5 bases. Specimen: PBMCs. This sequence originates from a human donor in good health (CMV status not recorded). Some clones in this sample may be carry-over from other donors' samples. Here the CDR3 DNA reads TGTGCCAGCAGCTTATTTCCCGCCCGGGATTCTGGGGCCAACGTCCTGACTTTC. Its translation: CASSLFPARDSGANVLTF.